The 17 T cell receptor beta chains below were found in one sample sequenced in a study of T cells in Graves' hyperthyroidism and ophthalmopathy. TCR beta CDR3 sequences were amplified from RNA transcripts. A first-round RT-PCR of the TCR CDR3 used the HTBI primer set. TCRdb re-called the multiplex PCR reads with MiXCR, one entry per CDR3 protein. The sample includes some 350,000 distinct CDR3 sequences, around a sixth of them seen just once. The sample consisted of blood. Receptors originate from a woman aged 18-30 years with Graves' hyperthyroidism that later progressed to Graves' ophthalmopathy.

In its sample, this clonotype was seen many times. This sequence joins TRBV20-1 and TRBJ1-3; D is ambiguous. Germline V CDR1 and CDR2: DFQATT, SNEGSKA (reference sequence). CDR3 length equals 13 residues. Deletions cut 3 bases from V and 4 bases from J, with 10 bases between. CDR3 amino acids: CSASWTTGNTIYF. The CDR3 DNA reads TGCAGTGCTAGCTGGACCACGGGAAACACCATATATTTT.

Worth noting for this clonotype: Being one base from a much bigger clone, this may be a read error. The V gene is TRBV28, the J gene TRBJ2-5; 7 bases map to TRBD1. The CDR3 is 18 amino acids. The V gene's germline CDR1 is MDHEN and CDR2 SYDVKM. CDR3 bases: TGTGCCAGCAGTTCCGGACAGGCCGGCTCCGTATTTCAAGAGACCCGGTACTTC. Protein sequence: CASSSGQAGSVFQETRYF. The whole variable domain, remainder taken from reference TRBV28 and TRBJ2-5, is DVKVTQSSRYLVKRTGEKVFLECVQDMDHENMFWYRQDPGLGLRLIYFSYDVKMKEKGDIPEGYSVSREKKERFSLILESASTNQTSMYLCASSSGQAGSVFQETRYFGPGTRLLVL.

This clonotype appeared a few times. This rearrangement joins TRBV5-6 to TRBJ1-3, with TRBD1 matching 11 bases. CDR3 length: 15 amino acids. The trim removed 4 bases at V and 8 bases at J, leaving 8 bases unmatched. In germline, CDR1 is SGHDT, CDR2 YYEEEE. CDR3 DNA: TGTGCCAGCAGCCTGCGGACAGGGGGCGCGGACACCATATATTTT. It is translated as CASSLRTGGADTIYF.

Remarks on this clonotype: This sequence may be a read error, since a much larger clone differs from it by one base. This rearrangement joins TRBV7-9 to TRBJ1-2; a weak D match, TRBD1 (5 bases). The CDR3 covers 16 residues. Germline V gene lookup returns CDR1 SEHNR and CDR2 FQNEAQ (reference sequence). The ends were cut back, 0 bases at V and 2 bases at J, with 13 bases in the middle. CDR3 loop: CASSLAGTLKNYGYTF. The CDR3 DNA follows: TGTGCCAGCAGCTTAGCCGGGACTCTTAAAAACTATGGCTACACCTTC.

This clonotype appeared many times. The genes are TRBV18 and TRBJ2-7; TRBD1 or TRBD2 may be the D gene (5 bases each). CDR1 KGHSH and CDR2 LQKENI come from the germline V gene. The V end lost 4 bases, the J end lost 3 bases, and 16 bases lay between the germline ends. The CDR3 runs 15 residues. The CDR3 nucleotides read TGTGCCAGCTCACTCCCGGGACCACCAAACTACGAGCAGTACTTC. Protein sequence: CASSLPGPPNYEQYF. Looking up the rest from reference TRBV18 and TRBJ2-7 gives the full variable domain: NAGVMQNPRHLVRRRGQEARLRCSPMKGHSHVYWYRQLPEEGLKFMVYLQKENIIDESGMPKERFSAEFPKEGPSILRIQQVVRGDSAAYFCASSLPGPPNYEQYFGPGTRLTVT.

In this sample, this clonotype turned up many times. V is TRBV28 and J is TRBJ1-4; no clear D. The CDR3 has 12 amino acids. V lost 2 bases and J lost 7, with 5 bases in between. Germline values: CDR1 MDHEN, CDR2 SYDVKM. The CDR3 is CASSLRSEKLFF. CDR3 DNA sequence: TGTGCCAGCAGTTTAAGGAGTGAAAAACTGTTTTTT.

This clonotype was detected ten times or more. V usage is TRBV4-2 and J usage is TRBJ2-7, with D tentatively TRBD2 (6 bases). The germline V gene has CDR1 LGHNA and CDR2 YNFKEQ. V lost 3 bases and J 1 base, leaving 10 bases between the germline ends. CDR3 length: 14 amino acids. As DNA, the CDR3 is TGTGCCAGCAGCCACGGGACTCCTTCCTACGAGCAGTACTTC. Protein product: CASSHGTPSYEQYF.

In its sample, this clonotype was seen many times. The CDR3 loop reads CASSFLTRQAATYEQYF. CDR3 bases: TGTGCCAGCAGCTTCCTGACTCGACAGGCAGCTACCTACGAGCAGTACTTC. The chain couples TRBV7-8 to TRBJ2-7; TRBD1 is a possible D gene (6 bases). Germline values: CDR1 SGHVS, CDR2 FQNEAQ. There are 17 residues in the CDR3. The V end lost 3 bases, the J end lost 2 bases, and 20 bases lay between the germline ends.

This clonotype was seen repeatedly, ten times or more. This chain uses TRBV7-2 with TRBJ2-1; 8 nucleotides align to TRBD1. The ends lost 5 bases at V and 0 bases at J; junction bases unmatched: 6. The germline V gene encodes CDR1 SGHTA and CDR2 FQGNSA. The CDR3 spans 16 residues. CDR3 loop: CASSARQGSSYNEQFF. As DNA, the CDR3 is TGTGCCAGCAGCGCACGACAGGGGAGCTCCTACAATGAGCAGTTCTTC.

In this sample, this clonotype turned up many times. This sequence joins TRBV18 and TRBJ1-2; 7 bases agree with TRBD1. CDR1 KGHSH and CDR2 LQKENI come from the germline V gene. This CDR3 has 12 amino acids. J was trimmed by 8 bases and V by 6 bases; bases with no gene match: 6. DNA of the CDR3: TGTGCCAGCTCGCGAACAGGGGACGGCTACACCTTC. Translation: CASSRTGDGYTF.

This clonotype was detected many times. V and J are TRBV5-6 and TRBJ2-1, with 16 bases lining up with TRBD2. The CDR3 contains 20 residues. CDR1 is SGHDT and CDR2 is YYEEEE in the germline V gene. Trimming cost V 4 bases and J 1 base; bases outside gene matches: 11. CDR3 loop: CASSPPPGLAGGPSYNEQFF. As DNA, the CDR3 is TGTGCCAGCAGCCCGCCCCCGGGACTAGCGGGAGGGCCATCCTACAATGAGCAGTTCTTC.

This clonotype was detected only once. A much larger clone lies a single base off, so this may be a read error. The chain recombines TRBV28 with TRBJ2-2; perhaps TRBD2 as D (6 bases). The CDR3 runs 16 residues. The germline V gene has CDR1 MDHEN and CDR2 SYDVKM. The CDR3 nucleotides read TGTGCCGGCAGTCGCGGTGGGGGGAGACAGTCCGGGGAGCTGTTTTTT. Translation: CAGSRGGGRQSGELFF.

The table lists this clonotype with a few counts. The J gene is TRBJ2-5, the V gene TRBV6-1; D perhaps matches TRBD1 (6 bases). This CDR3 has 14 residues. V was shortened by 5 bases and J by 4 bases, with 14 bases between the two germline ends. From germline, CDR1 is MNHNS and CDR2 SASEGT. CDR3 DNA sequence: TGTGCCAGCAGTCTACAGGGTTTTGCAGAGACCCAGTACTTC. The encoded protein is CASSLQGFAETQYF.

The gene calls are TRBV14 and TRBJ1-1; tentative D call: TRBD1 (6 bases). Germline V lookup: CDR1 SGHDN, CDR2 FVKESK. Trimming took off 0 bases at V and 7 bases at J, with 12 bases between the two ends. This CDR3 has 14 amino acids. CDR3 in DNA: TGTGCCAGCAGCCAAGAATCCGGGACACTTGAAGCTTTCTTT. Translation gives CASSQESGTLEAFF.

This clonotype was observed a few times. The chain couples TRBV5-6 to TRBJ2-1, with D unresolved. The germline V gene has CDR1 SGHDT and CDR2 YYEEEE. CDR3 length: 19 amino acids. Trimming cost V 1 base and J 3 bases, with 23 bases left between them. The CDR3 DNA is TGTGCCAGCAGCTTGACCCGGGCCCAGACGAGTGCAAGCTACAATGAGCAGTTCTTC. It yields the protein CASSLTRAQTSASYNEQFF.

The J gene is TRBJ2-5, the V gene TRBV19; D is uncertain. With 4 bases removed from V and 4 bases from J, the gap between germline ends came to 13 bases. Germline V gene lookup returns CDR1 LNHDA and CDR2 SQIVND (reference sequence). This CDR3 has 14 residues. For the CDR3, the DNA is TGTGCCAGTAGTAGCTATCCTATCGGAGAGACCCAGTACTTC. The encoded protein is CASSSYPIGETQYF.

The V and J genes are TRBV6-2 or TRBV6-3 and TRBJ1-1; D is possibly TRBD1 (6 bases). The CDR3 runs 15 residues. The V end was cut by 7 bases, the J end by 8 bases, with 23 bases between. The germline V gene encodes CDR1 MNHEY and CDR2 SVGEGT. The CDR3 spells CASNWGAPEDGEAFF. The CDR3 bases are TGTGCCAGCAATTGGGGGGCCCCTGAAGACGGAGAAGCTTTCTTT.